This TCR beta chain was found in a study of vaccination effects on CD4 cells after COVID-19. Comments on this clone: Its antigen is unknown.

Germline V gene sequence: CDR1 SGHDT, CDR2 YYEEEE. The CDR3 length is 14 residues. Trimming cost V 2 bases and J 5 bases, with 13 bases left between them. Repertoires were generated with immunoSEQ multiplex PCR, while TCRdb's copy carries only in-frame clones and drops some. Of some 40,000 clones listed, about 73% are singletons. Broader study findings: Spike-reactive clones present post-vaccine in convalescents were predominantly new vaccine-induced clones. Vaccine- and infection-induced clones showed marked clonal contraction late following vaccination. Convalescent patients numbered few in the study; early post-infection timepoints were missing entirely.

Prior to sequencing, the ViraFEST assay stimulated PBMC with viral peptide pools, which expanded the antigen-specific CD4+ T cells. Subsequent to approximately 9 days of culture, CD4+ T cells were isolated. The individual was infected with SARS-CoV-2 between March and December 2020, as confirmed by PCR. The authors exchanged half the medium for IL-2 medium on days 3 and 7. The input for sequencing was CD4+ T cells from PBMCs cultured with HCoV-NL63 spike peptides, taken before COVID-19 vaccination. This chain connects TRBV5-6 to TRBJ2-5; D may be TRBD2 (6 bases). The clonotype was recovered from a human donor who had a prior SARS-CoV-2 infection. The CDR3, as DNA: TGTGCCAGCAGCTTACTAGCATTGTGGGAGACCCAGTACTTC. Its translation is CASSLLALWETQYF.